These 18 T cell receptor beta chains originate from one sample sequenced in a study of cytomegalovirus exposure and HLA in healthy donors. The PCR had 60 Vbeta and 13 Jbeta primers. The table came from immunoSEQ multiplex PCR; TCRdb's copy has only in-frame clones and leaves some out. Of some 110,000 clones in the sample, approximately 70% were seen once. The specimen was PBMCs. These receptors originate from a man aged 30-40 years in good health and CMV-seropositive.

The J gene is TRBJ1-1, the V gene TRBV10-3; tentative D call: TRBD1 (5 bases). The CDR3 consists of 16 residues. The V end lost 0 bases, the J end lost 1 base, and 12 bases lay between the germline ends. Germline CDR1 ENHRY, CDR2 SYGVKD. The CDR3 sequence: CAISESNAQANTEAFF. CDR3 bases: TGTGCCATCAGTGAGTCGAACGCACAGGCGAACACTGAAGCTTTCTTT.

The table lists this clone with a few counts. The chain has TRBV6-5 and TRBJ2-7; no firm D call. Per germline, CDR1 MNHEY and CDR2 SVGAGI. Deletions cut 5 bases from V and 5 bases from J, with 13 bases between. This CDR3 is 13 amino acids long. The CDR3 protein is CASSPHGADEQYV. CDR3 sequence (DNA): TGTGCCAGCAGTCCCCATGGAGCTGACGAGCAGTACGTC.

The count of this clone is one. J is TRBJ1-2 and V is TRBV12-5; D might be TRBD1 (6 bases). Trimming stripped 4 bases from V and 4 bases from J, with 10 bases between. Germline V lookup: CDR1 LGHNT, CDR2 FRNRAP. The CDR3 covers 13 residues. CDR3 protein: CASGYQGSYGYTF. As DNA, the CDR3 is TGTGCTAGTGGTTATCAGGGGAGCTATGGCTACACCTTC. The complete variable domain, with remaining parts taken from reference TRBV12-5 and TRBJ1-2, reads DARVTQTPRHKVTEMGQEVTMRCQPILGHNTVFWYRQTMMQGLELLAYFRNRAPLDDSGMPKDRFSAEMPDATLATLKIQPSEPRDSAVYFCASGYQGSYGYTFGSGTRLTVV.

Comments on this clone: The same CDR3 is also encoded by other DNA sequences in this sample. The chain has TRBV7-2 and TRBJ2-7, with TRBD1 matching 9 bases. The CDR3 totals 14 residues. The germline V gene has CDR1 SGHTA and CDR2 FQGNSA. Trimming removed 4 bases from V and 2 bases from J; junction bases left unmatched: 3. DNA for the CDR3: TGTGCCAGCAGCTCGGACAGGGGTCCCTACGAGCAGTACGTC. Amino acid sequence: CASSSDRGPYEQYV.

CDR3 nucleotide sequence: TGCGCCAGCAGCTTTAGCGGGGGGGCAGGGGAGACCCAGTACTTC. This gives the protein CASSFSGGAGETQYF. The chain has TRBV5-1 and TRBJ2-5, with 11 positions matching TRBD2. CDR1 and CDR2 from the germline V gene are SGHRS and YFSETQ. CDR3 length equals 15 residues. Trimming removed 2 bases from V and 5 bases from J; junction bases left unmatched: 5.

Regarding this clone: Other DNA sequences in this specimen translate into the identical CDR3. V and J are TRBV25-1 and TRBJ1-1; 10 bases line up with TRBD1. Germline-derived CDR1 and CDR2 are MGHDK and SYGVNS. V lost 2 bases and J lost 11; bases outside the gene matches: 5. The CDR3 is made up of 13 amino acids. The CDR3 spells CASSEGTGVGAFF. Written as DNA, the CDR3 is TGTGCCAGCAGTGAAGGGACAGGGGTAGGGGCTTTCTTT.

The chain carries TRBV28 and TRBJ1-2; TRBD1 matches at 8 bases. The V and J ends lost 6 bases and 8 bases, in that order; junction bases with no gene match: 14. Germline CDR1 is MDHEN and CDR2 is SYDVKM. The CDR3 runs to 15 residues. CDR3: CASRLDRVGQGGYTF. CDR3 sequence (DNA): TGTGCCAGCAGGTTGGACAGGGTGGGTCAGGGAGGCTACACCTTC.

This clone came up a few times. The genes are TRBV5-6 and TRBJ2-6; 9 bases are shared with TRBD2. The CDR3 loop spans 17 amino acids. Per the germline V gene, CDR1 is SGHDT and CDR2 is YYEEEE. V dropped 0 bases and J dropped 4; count of bases not matched to a gene: 5. The CDR3 loop reads CASSLALGTSGANVLTF. The CDR3 nucleotides read TGTGCCAGCAGCTTGGCCTTAGGGACTAGCGGGGCCAACGTCCTGACTTTC.

The V gene is TRBV5-1, the J gene TRBJ1-1; D unclear. CDR3 length: 11 residues. V dropped 3 bases and J dropped 7 bases, with 7 bases sitting between them. Germline CDR1 reads SGHRS; CDR2 reads YFSETQ. The chain's CDR3 is CASSWAGEAFF. The CDR3 DNA sequence: TGCGCCAGCAGCTGGGCGGGTGAAGCTTTCTTT.

In its sample, this clone was seen a few times. The CDR3 nucleotides read TGTGCCAGCAGTTACTCCCGGGGTCTAGGTGGAGAGACCCAGTACTTC. Translation: CASSYSRGLGGETQYF. The chain is built from TRBV6-5 and TRBJ2-5; weak D call: TRBD2 (5 bases). The V and J ends lost 0 bases and 4 bases respectively, with 15 bases between them. Germline CDR1 reads MNHEY; CDR2 reads SVGAGI. This CDR3 contains 16 residues.

The chain joins TRBV7-9 to TRBJ2-3; D gene unclear. Trimming left V 5 bases short and J 6 bases short, with 9 bases between. Germline lookup yields CDR1 SEHNR and CDR2 FQNEAQ (reference sequence). The CDR3 is made up of 12 amino acids. CDR3 residues: CASSPSEDTQYF. DNA for the CDR3: TGTGCCAGCAGCCCAAGCGAGGATACGCAGTATTTT.

J is TRBJ2-3 and V is TRBV14; tentative D call: TRBD1 (5 bases). V was shortened by 5 bases and J by 6 bases, with 18 bases between the two germline ends. CDR3 length: 15 residues. Germline V lookup: CDR1 SGHDN, CDR2 FVKESK. The CDR3 bases are TGTGCCAGCAGCTCCGTCAGGGTCAGTTTGGATACGCAGTATTTT. Protein: CASSSVRVSLDTQYF.

This chain uses TRBV27 with TRBJ1-2; 9 bases align to TRBD1. The CDR3 has 15 amino acids. From germline, CDR1 is MNHEY and CDR2 SMNVEV (reference sequence). Trimming cost V 7 bases and J 3 bases; bases outside gene matches: 9. CDR3 amino acids: CASTLSGTGHYGYTF. The CDR3 nucleotides are TGTGCCAGCACCCTTTCCGGGACAGGGCACTATGGCTACACCTTC.

This rearrangement joins TRBV7-3 to TRBJ1-5; TRBD1 might be the D (5 bases). The V and J ends lost 5 bases and 8 bases respectively, with 13 bases between them. This CDR3 comprises 13 residues. CDR1 is SGHTA, CDR2 FQGTGA, per germline. The CDR3: CASSPGVGEPQHF. The CDR3 region has the DNA TGTGCCAGCAGCCCGGGGGTTGGGGAGCCCCAGCATTTT.

The rearrangement joins TRBV4-1 to TRBJ1-1; D is undetermined. The CDR3 is made up of 15 amino acids. V shed 1 base and J shed 4 bases, with 13 bases lying between them. The germline CDR1 and CDR2 sequences are MGHRA and YSYEKL. For the CDR3, the DNA is TGCGCCAGCAGCCAAGCATGGAGGGCGAGCACTGAAGCTTTCTTT. It is translated as CASSQAWRASTEAFF.

This clone was picked up a small number of times. This CDR3 reads CASSLSPLDRGPNTEAFF. As DNA, the CDR3 is TGTGCCAGCAGTTTATCCCCCCTCGACAGGGGCCCGAACACTGAAGCTTTCTTT. The gene calls are TRBV28 and TRBJ1-1, with 8 bases identical to TRBD1. The CDR3 is 18 amino acids. Germline V CDR1 and CDR2: MDHEN, SYDVKM. V lost 1 base, J lost 1 base, and 11 bases stayed unmatched.

The CDR3 DNA is TGTGCCAGCCTCCCCGGTCCTCTCTACCCTAATGAGCAGTTCTTC. As protein: CASLPGPLYPNEQFF. The V gene is TRBV5-6, the J gene TRBJ2-1; D call uncertain. Germline CDR1 and CDR2: SGHDT and YYEEEE. The V and J ends lost 7 bases and 7 bases respectively, with 21 bases between them. The CDR3 extends over 15 amino acids.

This clone was seen only a few times. The chain combines TRBV4-1 with TRBJ2-5, with 14 bases aligning to TRBD2. V was clipped by 5 bases and J by 10 bases; unmatched bases: 12. In germline, CDR1 is MGHRA, CDR2 YSYEKL. The CDR3 runs 16 residues. CDR3 in DNA: TGCGCCAGCAGCGGAGGGACTAGCGGGGGCTCCAGCGACCAGTACTTC. This encodes CASSGGTSGGSSDQYF.